The 21 T cell receptor beta chains below all came from one sample that was sequenced in a study of blood T cell repertoires in COVID-19. Data came from immunoSEQ multiplex PCR; TCRdb stores just in-frame clones and leaves some out. The profile shows some 280,000 clones, around four fifths of them singletons. Sequencing input: peripheral blood. All receptors derive from a woman aged 45-65 years with active or convalescent COVID-19.

Concerning this clone itself: Other DNA sequences in this specimen translate into the identical CDR3. The chain carries TRBV2 and TRBJ1-6; D is uncertain. With 2 bases removed from V and 6 bases from J, the gap between germline ends came to 8 bases. Germline values: CDR1 SNHLY, CDR2 FYNNEI. CDR3 length equals 14 residues. CDR3 sequence (DNA): TGTGCCAGCAGTGAACCTCAGGCTAATTCACCCCTCCACTTT. Amino acids: CASSEPQANSPLHF.

The chain recombines TRBV19 with TRBJ2-5; 14 bases map to TRBD2. Trimming took 4 bases from V and 1 from J; bases not matched to a gene: 5. Germline loops: CDR1 LNHDA, CDR2 SQIVND (reference sequence). The CDR3 totals 17 residues. CDR3 DNA: TGTGCCAGTAGTAAGGGACTAGCGGGAGTTGGCCAAGAGACCCAGTACTTC. Amino acids: CASSKGLAGVGQETQYF.

This rearrangement joins TRBV6-6 to TRBJ2-7, with D possibly matching TRBD1 (5 bases). The CDR3 is 14 amino acids. Per the germline V gene, CDR1 is MNHNY and CDR2 is SVGAGI (reference sequence). V dropped 4 bases and J dropped 3 bases, with 13 bases sitting between them. The CDR3 DNA sequence: TGTGCCAGCAGTTGGACATCTAAGGACTACGAGCAGTACTTC. The encoded protein is CASSWTSKDYEQYF.

J is TRBJ2-1 and V is TRBV6-2 or TRBV6-3; no definite D call. The V gene lost 2 bases and the J gene lost 10 bases, with 6 bases spanning the gap. Germline CDR1 and CDR2: MNHEY and SVGEGT. CDR3 size: 11 residues. The DNA of the CDR3 is TGTGCCAGCAGTTACGCGACAGAGCAGTTCTTC. It encodes CASSYATEQFF.

The chain is built from TRBV30 and TRBJ1-6, with unresolved D. This CDR3 is built from 11 residues. The V gene's germline CDR1 is GTSNPN and CDR2 SVGIG (reference sequence). V was shortened by 3 bases and J by 9 bases, with 6 bases between the two germline ends. The CDR3 loop is CAWSRFSPLHF. The DNA for the CDR3 is TGTGCCTGGAGCCGGTTTTCACCCCTCCACTTT. Based on the CDR3 plus reference TRBV30 and TRBJ1-6, the full variable domain is SQTIHQWPATLVQPVGSPLSLECTVEGTSNPNLYWYRQAAGRGLQLLFYSVGIGQISSEVPQNLSASRPQDRQFILSSKKLLLSDSGFYLCAWSRFSPLHFGNGTRLTVT.

The V call is TRBV10-3, the J call TRBJ1-5; D is unresolved. V lost 10 bases and J lost 4, with 11 bases in between. The CDR3 is made up of 12 amino acids. Germline lookup yields CDR1 ENHRY and CDR2 SYGVKD. CDR3 sequence: CATGEDNQPQHF. CDR3 DNA sequence: TGTGCCACAGGTGAAGATAATCAGCCCCAGCATTTT.

The genes are TRBV21-1 and TRBJ1-2; TRBD1, as called in the table, went unchecked against the DNA. TRBV21-1 is listed as a pseudogene. CDR3 size: 18 residues. This CDR3 reads CASSKIDTWRQTHYGYTF. DNA for the CDR3: TGTGCCAGCAGCAAGATAGATACGTGGAGACAGACCCACTATGGCTACACCTTC.

This rearrangement joins TRBV29-1 to TRBJ2-1; 12 bases match TRBD2. Germline V gene sequence: CDR1 SQVTM, CDR2 ANQGSEA. V shed 6 bases and J 15 bases; nucleotides not matched to a gene: 12. This CDR3 region has 13 residues. The DNA of the CDR3 is TGCAGCGTGACTAGCGGGAGTAGGTCCCCACGGTTCTTC. It is translated as CSVTSGSRSPRFF.

This sequence joins TRBV4-1 and TRBJ1-5, with D possibly being TRBD1 (6 bases). The CDR3 length is 13 residues. V lost 1 base to trimming and J lost 8 bases, with 9 bases between them. CDR1 is MGHRA, CDR2 YSYEKL, per germline. This CDR3 reads CASSQGEGEPQHF. The DNA of the CDR3 is TGCGCCAGCAGCCAAGGGGAGGGGGAGCCCCAGCATTTT.

This clone was detected only once. This chain joins TRBV3-1 (or the pseudogene TRBV3-2) and TRBJ1-1, with D tentatively TRBD1 (6 bases). This CDR3 spans 14 amino acids. Germline V gene sequence: CDR1 LGHDT, CDR2 YNNKEL (reference sequence). The V end was cut by 1 base, the J end by 3 bases, with 9 bases between. CDR3 amino acids: CASSQADRYTEAFF. Here the CDR3 DNA reads TGTGCCAGCAGCCAAGCGGACAGATACACTGAAGCTTTCTTT.

This clone was recorded only once. One junction end disagrees with the germline gene, perhaps due to a read error. The rearrangement joins TRBV7-7 to TRBJ2-5; TRBD2 agrees at 7 bases. CDR1 SSHAT and CDR2 FNYEAQ come from the germline V gene (reference sequence). The length of the CDR3 is 15 residues. CDR3 protein: CASSLAGTVQETQYF. The CDR3 coding sequence is TGTGCTAGCAGCTTAGCGGGCACGGTGCAAGAGACCCAGTACTTC.

This chain connects TRBV6-5 to TRBJ1-6, with D possibly being TRBD1 (6 bases). Trimming shortened V by 6 bases and J by 7 bases, and 13 bases separated the two germline ends. Germline V gives CDR1 MNHEY, CDR2 SVGAGI. The CDR3 sequence is 14 residues long. The CDR3 region has the DNA TGTGCCAGCAGCCCAGACAGGATAAATTCACCCCTCCACTTT. Protein sequence: CASSPDRINSPLHF.

The chain uses TRBV30 and TRBJ1-3; D uncertain. The CDR3 has 13 amino acids. V was shortened by 1 base and J by 0 bases, with 4 bases between the two germline ends. The germline V gene has CDR1 GTSNPN and CDR2 SVGIG (reference sequence). CDR3 DNA: TGTGCCTGGAGTGCGGTCTCTGGAAACACCATATATTTT. It translates to CAWSAVSGNTIYF.

The chain joins TRBV9 to TRBJ1-1; D unclear. V gave up 6 bases and J gave up 6 bases, with 15 bases separating them. CDR3 length equals 13 residues. The germline V gene has CDR1 SGDLS and CDR2 YYNGEE. CDR3 bases: TGTGCCAGCAACCCTAACGGGGAGCCTGAAGCTTTCTTT. The encoded protein is CASNPNGEPEAFF.

The V call is TRBV7-9, the J call TRBJ1-4, with D perhaps matching TRBD1 (6 bases). The CDR3 consists of 16 residues. CDR1 is SEHNR and CDR2 is FQNEAQ in the germline V gene (reference sequence). Trimming pared 5 bases from V and 3 bases from J, leaving 16 bases between. For the CDR3, the DNA is TGTGCCAGCAGCCTCGTTACAGGGTGGGCTAATGAAAAACTGTTTTTT. This encodes CASSLVTGWANEKLFF.

The J gene is TRBJ2-1, the V gene TRBV6-1, with 12 nucleotides matching TRBD2. Germline-derived CDR1 and CDR2 are MNHNS and SASEGT. The CDR3 is 16 amino acids. After removal of 2 bases from V and 8 bases from J, the junction contained 7 bases not matched to a gene. The CDR3 loop reads CASSERSLAGGDEQFF. The CDR3 nucleotides are TGTGCCAGCAGTGAACGGTCACTAGCGGGAGGCGATGAGCAGTTCTTC.

The chain recombines TRBV6-5 with TRBJ1-6, with D possibly TRBD1 on 6 matching bases. The V gene lost 6 bases and the J gene lost 9 bases, with 12 bases spanning the gap. This CDR3 has 13 residues. Per the germline V gene, CDR1 is MNHEY and CDR2 is SVGAGI. The DNA for the CDR3 is TGTGCCAGCAGACCAGGGGAAGGTTCACCCCTCCACTTT. Encoded protein: CASRPGEGSPLHF.

The chain's CDR3 is CASSDRDTGELFF. Written as DNA, the CDR3 is TGTGCCAGCAGTGACAGGGACACCGGGGAGCTGTTTTTT. The J gene is TRBJ2-2, the V gene TRBV6-1; D is perhaps TRBD1 (5 bases). This CDR3 spans 13 amino acids. With 3 bases removed from V and 3 bases from J, the gap between germline ends came to 5 bases. Germline CDR1 MNHNS, CDR2 SASEGT.

The rearrangement uses TRBV7-9 and TRBJ2-7; D is uncertain. Germline-derived CDR1 and CDR2 are SEHNR and FQNEAQ (reference sequence). The CDR3 runs 12 residues. Trimming cost V 5 bases and J 9 bases, with 14 bases left between them. This chain's CDR3 is CASSHTIGGQYF. The CDR3 nucleotides are TGTGCCAGCAGCCATACTATCGGCGGGCAGTACTTC.

DNA for the CDR3: TGTGCCAGCAGCCAAGATACGGGGGGGCATGAAAAACTGTTTTTT. It specifies CASSQDTGGHEKLFF. The chain links TRBV3-1 (or the pseudogene TRBV3-2) to TRBJ1-4; a weak D match, TRBD1 (6 bases). Germline V gene sequence: CDR1 LGHDT, CDR2 YNNKEL (reference sequence). V was cut by 0 bases and J by 6 bases, with 11 bases left in between. The CDR3 totals 15 residues.

In this sample, this clone turned up a few times. The genes are TRBV6-6 and TRBJ2-2; 7 bases match TRBD1. Germline CDR1 reads MNHNY; CDR2 reads SVGAGI (reference sequence). The CDR3 extends over 16 amino acids. V lost 6 bases and J lost 3; bases outside the gene matches: 10. CDR3 sequence: CASRLLQGKDTGELFF. CDR3 bases: TGTGCCAGCAGGCTGTTACAGGGGAAGGACACCGGGGAGCTGTTTTTT.